This TCR beta chain was recorded in a study of T cell repertoires in cytomegalovirus infection. Study summary: The authors relied on CMV epitopes, both recently identified HLA-C-restricted and well-studied HLA-B-restricted. Public TCR beta signatures were indicative of both CMV infection and a matching HLA type.

This clonotype has a handful of counts. What it recognizes is unknown. The junction had 6 bases not matched to a gene; V was cut back by 8 bases and J by 1 base. Germline CDR1 ENHRY, CDR2 SYGVKD. The CDR3 loop spans 16 amino acids. TCRdb passed the reads through MiXCR, listing each CDR3 protein once. The sample has about a million distinct CDR3 sequences; 30% to 40% are singletons. General study results and limits: Clonotypes of TCR beta that were HLA-C-restricted and CMV-specific dominated the ex vivo response. Summed frequency of shared TCR beta families picked out CMV carriers who also had the relevant HLA.

The receptor's source is a human donor in good health (CMV status not recorded). Some clones in this sample may be carry-over from other donors' samples. The rearrangement uses TRBV10-3 and TRBJ2-3, with 13 nucleotides matching TRBD2. The specimen comprised cultured CD8+ T cells from PBMCs, sampled from culture after CMV antigen stimulation. The CDR3 DNA is TGTGCCATCTCCGGAGGGACTAGCGGGGGCACAGATACGCAGTATTTT. As protein: CAISGGTSGGTDTQYF.